This record looks at one TCR beta chain sequence and its context. The sample comes from a study of shared clonotypes between healthy human individuals. The CDR3 contains 13 residues. The germline V and J ends were trimmed by 0 bases and 7 bases, with 8 bases remaining between them. From germline, CDR1 is SGHNT and CDR2 YYREEE (reference sequence). None of the donors, who were healthy HIV-negative adults, had recently had acute infections or vaccinations. Only Caucasian adults living in Nashville, Tennessee made up the donor group. Assay: immunoSEQ multiplex PCR; the TCRdb copy retains only in-frame clones and omits some. The data hold about 1.1 million clones, with approximately 75% observed a single time.

The chain recombines TRBV5-4 with TRBJ2-4; D is ambiguous. The TCR was taken from a man aged 18-30 years in good health. Some clones in this sample may be carry-over from other donors' samples. Sequenced sample: memory CD4+ T cells from PBMCs. The subset: CD45RA-negative fraction. CDR3 DNA: TGTGCCAGCAGCTTGGAACAAGGGAACATTCAGTACTTC. It codes for CASSLEQGNIQYF. The full variable domain, its missing parts supplied by reference TRBV5-4 and TRBJ2-4, is ETGVTQSPTHLIKTRGQQVTLRCSSQSGHNTVSWYQQALGQGPQFIFQYYREEENGRGNFPPRFSGLQFPNYSSELNVNALELDDSALYLCASSLEQGNIQYFGAGTRLSVL.